This T cell receptor (beta chain) was identified in a study of T cell responses to AZD1222 COVID-19 vaccine. Points from the study as a whole: Once two AZD1222 doses were given, Spike-specific TCR breadth and depth went up. White British donors predominated, females outnumbered males, and clonal diversity was possibly underestimated. Sampling that yielded the repertoires occurred only after the peak T cell response.

The CDR3 is made up of 16 amino acids. The germline V gene encodes CDR1 SGHDT and CDR2 YYEEEE. Trimming stripped 3 bases from V and 4 bases from J, with 16 bases between. As to this clone: No antigen is known for it.

Sequencing was performed with immunoSEQ multiplex PCR; in TCRdb, only in-frame clones are kept and a portion is missing. The sample records 110,000 or so clones, approximately 87% being singletons. V is TRBV5-6 and J is TRBJ2-2, with a weak D call TRBD1 (6 bases). The source of this sequence is an adult who received the AZD1222 COVID-19 vaccine. The material sequenced was peripheral blood, taken 28 days after the second AZD1222 dose. The CDR3 sequence: CASSYWTKGVTGELFF. For the CDR3, the DNA is TGTGCCAGCAGCTATTGGACAAAGGGGGTCACCGGGGAGCTGTTTTTT.